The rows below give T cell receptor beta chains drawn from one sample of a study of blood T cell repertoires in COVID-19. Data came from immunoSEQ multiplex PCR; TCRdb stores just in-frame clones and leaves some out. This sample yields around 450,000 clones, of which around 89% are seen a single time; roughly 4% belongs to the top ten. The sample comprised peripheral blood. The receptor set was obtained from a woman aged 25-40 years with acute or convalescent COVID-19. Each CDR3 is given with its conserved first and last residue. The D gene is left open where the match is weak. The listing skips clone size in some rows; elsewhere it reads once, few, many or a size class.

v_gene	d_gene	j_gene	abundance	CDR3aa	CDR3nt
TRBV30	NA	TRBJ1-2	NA	CAWSSQREGGYTF	TGTGCCTGGAGCTCACAAAGGGAGGGCGGCTACACCTTC
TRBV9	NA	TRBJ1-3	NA	CASSVGRGVKGNTIYF	TGTGCCAGCAGCGTAGGTCGGGGGGTTAAAGGAAACACCATATATTTT
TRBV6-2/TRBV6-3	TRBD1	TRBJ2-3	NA	CASSYLRDRDGRKTQYF	TGTGCCAGCAGTTACCTACGGGACAGGGACGGGAGGAAGACGCAGTATTTT
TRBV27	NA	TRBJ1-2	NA	CASTRPLRRTATDYTF	TGTGCCAGCACCCGACCACTGAGACGGACAGCGACGGACTACACCTTC
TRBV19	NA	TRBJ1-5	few	CASSIARGSGNQPQHF	TGTGCCAGTAGTATAGCTAGGGGTAGTGGCAATCAGCCCCAGCATTTT
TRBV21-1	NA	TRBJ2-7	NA	CASSPPAYIGASYEQYF	TGTGCCAGCAGCCCCCCCGCCTACATAGGGGCCTCCTACGAGCAGTACTTC
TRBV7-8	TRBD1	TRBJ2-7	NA	CASSPRQGGRYEQYF	TGTGCCAGCAGCCCTCGACAGGGTGGTAGGTACGAGCAGTACTTC
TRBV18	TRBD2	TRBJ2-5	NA	CASSPQGLAQETQYF	TGTGCCAGCTCACCTCAAGGACTAGCCCAAGAGACCCAGTACTTC
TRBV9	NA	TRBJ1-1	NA	CASSVAPGTEAFF	TGTGCCAGCAGCGTAGCCCCCGGCACTGAAGCTTTCTTT
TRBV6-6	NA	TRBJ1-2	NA	CASSYFPGQGNYGYTF	TGTGCCAGCAGTTACTTCCCCGGCCAGGGTAACTATGGCTACACCTTC
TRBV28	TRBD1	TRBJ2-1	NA	CASPPGQGSRFNEQFF	TGTGCCAGTCCCCCAGGACAGGGGTCGAGGTTTAATGAGCAGTTCTTC
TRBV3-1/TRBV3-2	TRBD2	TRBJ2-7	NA	CASRAAGSGEQYF	TGTGCCAGCAGAGCAGCGGGGAGCGGCGAGCAGTACTTC
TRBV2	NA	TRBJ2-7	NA	CASSDLEQYF	TGTGCCAGCAGTGATTTAGAGCAGTACTTC
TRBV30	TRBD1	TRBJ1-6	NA	CAWSRRTGDHNSPLHF	TGTGCCTGGAGCAGACGGACAGGAGATCATAATTCACCCCTCCACTTT
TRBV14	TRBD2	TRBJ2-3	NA	CASSQAGLAPDTQYF	TGTGCCAGCAGCCAAGCGGGACTAGCTCCAGATACGCAGTATTTT